These T cell receptor beta chains were read from a single sample in a study of blood T cell repertoires in COVID-19. Sequenced by immunoSEQ multiplex PCR; TCRdb stores in-frame clones only, minus some. The repertoire holds 150,000 to 200,000 clones, with about 87% as singletons. The sample taken for sequencing was peripheral blood. All receptors come from a woman aged 55-69 years who had recovered from COVID-19. Each CDR3 is given with its conserved first and last residue. D genes are given only for firm matches. Clone size appears in some rows only: once, few, many, or a class for an expanded clone.

>NA|TRBV19|few|TRBJ1-5
TGTGCCAGTAGTGGAGGTCGCCGAGCTGGCCAGCCCCAGCATTTT
CASSGGRRAGQPQHF
>NA|TRBV28|NA|TRBJ1-1
TGTGCCAGCAGTAGCCGCGGGGCCACTGAAGCTTTCTTT
CASSSRGATEAFF
>NA|TRBV12-3/TRBV12-4|NA|TRBJ1-5
TGTGCCAGCAGTTTCGGCGGGGCTGGGACCCAGCATTTT
CASSFGGAGTQHF
>NA|TRBV5-1|NA|TRBJ1-1
TGCGCCAGCAGTAGGGGGGGAAATATGAACACTGAAGCTTTCTTT
CASSRGGNMNTEAFF
>TRBD1|TRBV12-3/TRBV12-4|few|TRBJ1-2
TGTGCCAGCAGTTTAACAGGGGTTGGCTACACCTTC
CASSLTGVGYTF
>TRBD1|TRBV3-1/TRBV3-2|NA|TRBJ1-1
TGTGCCAGCAGCCAAGCAGGGGGGACTGAAGCTTTCTTT
CASSQAGGTEAFF
>NA|TRBV6-5|NA|TRBJ1-6
TGTGCCAGCCGACAACAGGGTTATAATTCACCCCTCCACTTT
CASRQQGYNSPLHF
>NA|TRBV29-1|NA|TRBJ1-1
TGCAGCGTTGAAAATCAGGAGAACACTGAAGCTTTCTTT
CSVENQENTEAFF
>NA|TRBV28|NA|TRBJ2-1
TGTGCCAGCAGTTTTGGCGGGGGCCCCTACAATGAGCAGTTCTTC
CASSFGGGPYNEQFF
>TRBD1|TRBV7-8|NA|TRBJ1-2
TGTGCCAGCCTCCAAGTAGGGGCGCCGGGACAGCGATCAACTGGCTACACCTTC
CASLQVGAPGQRSTGYTF
>NA|TRBV19|NA|TRBJ1-6
TGTGCCAGTAGTTACGAGGACTCCTCATCCCTCCACTTT
CASSYEDSSSLHF
>NA|TRBV19|few|TRBJ1-2
TGTGCCAGTAGTATATCCGGCCAACTACCTGGCTACACCTTC
CASSISGQLPGYTF
>TRBD1|TRBV6-2/TRBV6-3|NA|TRBJ1-2
TGTGCCAGCAGTTGGAGTCCCGGGACAGCAAACTATGGCTACACCTTC
CASSWSPGTANYGYTF
>NA|TRBV5-1|once|TRBJ2-1
TGCGCCAGCAGTCCACTCTACAATGAGCAGTTCTTC
CASSPLYNEQFF
>TRBD1|TRBV15|NA|TRBJ2-7
TGTGCCACCAGCAGAGATCGGGGACAGTCCTACGAGCAGTACTTC
CATSRDRGQSYEQYF
>TRBD2|TRBV11-2|NA|TRBJ2-3
TGTGCCAGCAGCCCCAGTGGGGGGGTGGGCACAGATACGCAGTATTTT
CASSPSGGVGTDTQYF
>NA|TRBV5-8|NA|TRBJ1-4
TGTGCCAGCAGCTTCTCAGGTTCAACTAATGAAAAACTGTTTTTT
CASSFSGSTNEKLFF
>TRBD1|TRBV29-1|NA|TRBJ2-3
TGCAGCAACAAACAGGGGGAGGGCACAGATACGCAGTATTTT
CSNKQGEGTDTQYF
>NA|TRBV18|NA|TRBJ2-7
TGTGCCAGCTCACCCCGACCACAGATCTACGAGCAGTACTTC
CASSPRPQIYEQYF
>NA|TRBV28|NA|TRBJ1-6
TGTGCCAGCAGTTTATCCCTCGGGGTGCTAGGTTCACCCCTCCACTTT
CASSLSLGVLGSPLHF
>NA|TRBV27|NA|TRBJ1-1
TGTGCCAGCAGTTATGTGGGCAGGAACACTGAAGCTTTCTTT
CASSYVGRNTEAFF
>NA|TRBV5-6|few|TRBJ1-4
TGTGCCAGCAGCTTGTACCACAGGAATAATGAAAAACTGTTTTTT
CASSLYHRNNEKLFF
>TRBD2|TRBV3-1/TRBV3-2|NA|TRBJ2-5
TGTGCCAGCAGCCGAATGTGGGACCTAGCGGGGCAAGAGACCCAGTACTTC
CASSRMWDLAGQETQYF
>NA|TRBV21-1|NA|TRBJ1-3
TGTGCCAGCAGCAAATTCGTCTGGGCAGGGGGTTATGGAAACACCATATATTTT
CASSKFVWAGGYGNTIYF
>NA|TRBV5-1|NA|TRBJ1-6
TGCGCCAGCAGCGCCCAGGGGCCTGGGAATTCACCCCTCCACTTT
CASSAQGPGNSPLHF
>NA|TRBV6-5|once|TRBJ2-7
TGTGCCAGCAGTGACTCGAGCGGCTCACTCTACGAGCAGTACTTC
CASSDSSGSLYEQYF
>NA|TRBV10-2|NA|TRBJ2-7
TGCGCCAGCAGCCAGGCCTACGAGCAGTACTTC
CASSQAYEQYF
>TRBD2|TRBV2|once|TRBJ2-7
TGTGCCAGCAGTGAGGGACTAGCGGTCTACGAGCAGTACTTC
CASSEGLAVYEQYF
>NA|TRBV4-1|NA|TRBJ2-7
TGCGCCAGCAGCCAACTATACACAGGGTCAGCAGGTTACGAGCAGTACTTC
CASSQLYTGSAGYEQYF
>TRBD1|TRBV23-1|NA|TRBJ2-7
TGCGCCAGCAGTCAAATCGAGGGGACAGGAACCTACGAGCAGTACTTC
CASSQIEGTGTYEQYF
>NA|TRBV19|NA|TRBJ2-7
TGTGCCAATCCCCAGACAGGTTCGTGGGAGCAGTACTTC
CANPQTGSWEQYF
>TRBD1|TRBV4-1|NA|TRBJ2-5
TGCGCCAGCAGCATCCCACCGGGACAGGGAGGAGAGACCCAGTACTTC
CASSIPPGQGGETQYF
>NA|TRBV4-1|NA|TRBJ1-1
TGCGCCAGCAGCCAAGACCCGAGAATGAACACTGAAGCTTTCTTT
CASSQDPRMNTEAFF
>NA|TRBV13|NA|TRBJ1-5
TGTGCCAGCAGCTCCGGGGGGGCAGGGCCCAATCAGCCCCAGCATTTT
CASSSGGAGPNQPQHF
>NA|TRBV7-9|NA|TRBJ2-7
TGTGCCAGCACCCCGCCAGGGGCAACGTACGAGCAGTACTTC
CASTPPGATYEQYF
>TRBD1|TRBV25-1|NA|TRBJ1-6
TGTGCCAGCAGGGCTACGGGACAGGGGATTTCACCCCTCCACTTT
CASRATGQGISPLHF
>NA|TRBV19|NA|TRBJ2-1
TGTGCCAGTAGTCCCAGAGGGGGGGATGAGCAGTTCTTC
CASSPRGGDEQFF
>TRBD1|TRBV28|once|TRBJ2-7
TGTGCCAGCAGGGGGCGACAGGGGTACGAGCAGTACTTC
CASRGRQGYEQYF
>NA|TRBV5-1|NA|TRBJ2-7
TGCGCCAGCAGCCCCGAGGGGGTCGTCTACGAGCAGTACTTC
CASSPEGVVYEQYF
>TRBD1|TRBV28|NA|TRBJ1-2
TGTGCCAGCAGTTCTGGGAGCCCAGGGGGCCGTGGCTACACCTTC
CASSSGSPGGRGYTF
>NA|TRBV11-3|NA|TRBJ2-3
TGTGCCAGCAGCCCGGGACAACCAGGCACAGATACGCAGTATTTT
CASSPGQPGTDTQYF
>NA|TRBV19|NA|TRBJ2-3
TGTGCCAGTAGTACCCGGGTCGTGACAGATACGCAGTATTTT
CASSTRVVTDTQYF